The 26 T cell receptor beta chains reported below all come from one sample, sequenced in a study of Graves' ophthalmopathy and Graves' hyperthyroidism. The study amplified TCR beta CDR3 regions using RNA transcripts. An opening RT-PCR round employed HTBI primers and preceded a second-round multiplex PCR. TCRdb fed the multiplex PCR reads into MiXCR, producing one record per CDR3 protein. The data show approximately 380,000 distinct CDR3 sequences, roughly 21% seen once. The sequencing sample was made of peripheral blood. All receptors derive from a woman in her late teens or twenties with stable Graves' hyperthyroidism.

This clonotype showed up many times. As DNA, the CDR3 is TGTGCCACCAGTATCCGGGAGACCGGGGAGCTGTTTTTT. It codes for CATSIRETGELFF. The chain uses TRBV24-1 and TRBJ2-2; perhaps TRBD2 as D (6 bases). Germline values: CDR1 KGHDR, CDR2 SFDVKD. This CDR3 is built from 13 residues. Trimming took 6 bases from V and 5 from J, leaving 9 bases between them.

In its sample, this clonotype was seen a few times. With a much larger clone just one base away, this may be a read error. The V and J genes are TRBV27 and TRBJ2-7; 7 nucleotides match TRBD2. The CDR3 has 14 residues. CDR1 and CDR2 (germline): MNHEY, SMNVEV (reference sequence). CDR3 region: CASSLRLASYGQYF. The CDR3 nucleotides read TGTGCCAGCAGTCTTAGACTAGCTTCCTACGGGCAGTACTTC.

Note on this clonotype: A junction boundary mismatches the germline segment, possibly from a read error. This chain links TRBV24-1 with TRBJ1-3, with no clear D. Germline assignment: CDR1 KGHDR and CDR2 SFDVKD. This CDR3 spans 14 amino acids. The CDR3 spells CATSDRRSRNTIYF. DNA for the CDR3: TGTGCCACCAGTGACAGGCGCTCTAGAAACACCATATATTTT.

This clonotype was counted between two and nine times. The rearrangement links TRBV10-3 to TRBJ1-1; 10 bases are a match to TRBD1. Trimming took 6 bases from V and 0 from J; bases not matched to a gene: 7. The CDR3 is made up of 16 amino acids. CDR1 is ENHRY and CDR2 is SYGVKD in the germline V gene. The CDR3 DNA sequence: TGTGCCATCAGGCCGGGACAGGGGTTATTGAACACTGAAGCTTTCTTT. Its protein product is CAIRPGQGLLNTEAFF.

There are many counts of this clonotype. The CDR3 is CASSTGGGNQPQHF. Here the CDR3 DNA reads TGTGCCAGCAGTACAGGGGGGGGCAATCAGCCCCAGCATTTT. This chain uses TRBV12-3 or TRBV12-4 with TRBJ1-5; 8 bases are a match to TRBD1. This CDR3 spans 14 amino acids. J gave up 2 bases and V 5 bases, and 2 bases lay outside the gene matches.

This clonotype was observed at least ten times. The genes are TRBV5-1 and TRBJ1-1, with 8 bases aligning to TRBD1. With V trimmed by 4 bases and J by 1 base, 6 bases remained unmatched. CDR1 and CDR2 (germline): SGHRS, YFSETQ. This CDR3 region has 15 residues. The CDR3: CASSDRQGKNTEAFF. Here the CDR3 DNA reads TGCGCCAGCAGCGATCGACAGGGGAAGAACACTGAAGCTTTCTTT.

This clonotype came up many times. The rearrangement links TRBV27 to TRBJ1-1; perhaps TRBD1 as D (5 bases). Germline V CDR1 and CDR2: MNHEY, SMNVEV (reference sequence). This CDR3 has 14 amino acids. Trimming shortened V by 4 bases and J by 4 bases, and 13 bases separated the two germline ends. CDR3 bases: TGTGCCAGCAGTTGGGGGGGATGGGGCACTGAAGCTTTCTTT. This gives the protein CASSWGGWGTEAFF.

This clonotype appeared many times. It may be a read error: a sequence one base away is much more abundant. The chain links TRBV6-5 to TRBJ2-7; D ambiguous. The CDR3 totals 15 residues. Germline assignment: CDR1 MNHEY and CDR2 SVGAGI. Trimming took 0 bases from V and 2 from J, leaving 11 bases between them. The CDR3 is CASSYSALVTYEQYF. The CDR3 DNA reads TGTGCCAGCAGTTACTCAGCCCTAGTGACCTACGAGCAGTACTTC.

The sample holds many counts of this clonotype. This chain connects TRBV6-2 or TRBV6-3 to TRBJ2-5, with D unresolved. The germline gives CDR1 MNHEY, CDR2 SVGEGT. Trimming pared 3 bases from V and 2 bases from J, leaving 4 bases between. This CDR3 is 12 amino acids long. The CDR3 loop reads CASSYYQETQYF. The CDR3 region has the DNA TGTGCCAGCAGTTATTATCAAGAGACCCAGTACTTC.

The table lists this clonotype with many counts. This CDR3 reads CATSAAGGPNYEQYF. DNA for the CDR3: TGTGCCACCAGTGCGGCGGGAGGGCCCAACTACGAGCAGTACTTC. The V call is TRBV24-1, the J call TRBJ2-7; 9 nucleotides line up with TRBD2. Germline V gives CDR1 KGHDR, CDR2 SFDVKD. The CDR3 contains 15 residues. With V trimmed by 5 bases and J by 3 bases, 7 bases remained unmatched.

This clonotype was detected ten times or more. The CDR3 protein is CASAARGPPMNEQYF. CDR3 bases: TGTGCCAGCGCTGCCCGGGGGCCGCCCATGAACGAGCAGTACTTC. The rearrangement joins TRBV7-9 to TRBJ2-7; the D call may be TRBD1 or TRBD2 (6 bases each). V was shortened by 8 bases and J by 5 bases, with 22 bases between the two germline ends. The germline gives CDR1 SEHNR, CDR2 FQNEAQ (reference sequence). This CDR3 has 15 amino acids.

Ten or more counts support this clonotype. The chain recombines TRBV7-2 with TRBJ1-2, with 9 bases matching TRBD1. The CDR3 has 15 residues. J lost 3 bases, V lost 5 bases, and 7 bases had no gene match. Per the germline V gene, CDR1 is SGHTA and CDR2 is FQGNSA. The CDR3 protein is CASSPRTGEYYGYTF. The CDR3 DNA reads as TGTGCCAGCAGCCCGAGGACAGGGGAGTACTATGGCTACACCTTC.

This clonotype was found many times. The rearrangement uses TRBV6-1 and TRBJ1-2; weak D call: TRBD1 (5 bases). Trimming cost V 2 bases and J 3 bases, with 10 bases left between them. The CDR3 is 14 amino acids. Germline V gene sequence: CDR1 MNHNS, CDR2 SASEGT. CDR3 nucleotide sequence: TGTGCCAGCAGTGAACAAGTGGGGGACTATGGCTACACCTTC. Amino acid sequence: CASSEQVGDYGYTF.

The table lists this clonotype with many counts. V and J are TRBV30 and TRBJ2-5; D is unresolved. V lost 5 bases and J lost 2, with 12 bases in between. The CDR3 totals 13 residues. CDR1 is GTSNPN, CDR2 SVGIG, per germline (reference sequence). CDR3: CAWRGQLQETQYF. For the CDR3, the DNA is TGTGCCTGGCGAGGCCAGCTGCAAGAGACCCAGTACTTC.

This clonotype was counted many times. The chain combines TRBV7-3 with TRBJ1-6, with unresolved D. Germline assignment: CDR1 SGHTA and CDR2 FQGTGA. The ends were cut back, 5 bases at V and 7 bases at J, with 9 bases in the middle. The CDR3 sequence is 13 residues long. The CDR3 DNA is TGTGCCAGCAGCGCCCTAGGGAATTCACCCCTCCACTTT. Its translation is CASSALGNSPLHF.

Many counts were recorded for this clonotype. The chain uses TRBV25-1 and TRBJ2-7; TRBD2 matches 11 bases. V was clipped by 1 base and J by 0 bases; unmatched bases: 5. This CDR3 contains 17 residues. CDR1 and CDR2 from the germline V gene are MGHDK and SYGVNS. This CDR3 reads CASSESGLAGGSYEQYF. Here the CDR3 DNA reads TGTGCCAGCAGTGAATCTGGGCTAGCGGGAGGCTCCTACGAGCAGTACTTC.

This clonotype has at least ten counts. The V call is TRBV6-5, the J call TRBJ1-1; 9 nucleotides agree with TRBD1. The CDR3 contains 17 residues. Trimming took 2 bases from V and 1 from J; bases not matched to a gene: 8. Per germline, CDR1 MNHEY and CDR2 SVGAGI. Here the CDR3 DNA reads TGTGCCAGCAGTTACCGCGCATCGGGACAGGGGAACACTGAAGCTTTCTTT. Amino acid sequence: CASSYRASGQGNTEAFF.

Many counts were recorded for this clonotype. V is TRBV20-1 and J is TRBJ2-7; 10 bases line up with TRBD1. Per germline, CDR1 DFQATT and CDR2 SNEGSKA (reference sequence). The CDR3 runs to 13 residues. The trim removed 3 bases at V and 9 bases at J, leaving 8 bases unmatched. CDR3 in amino acids: CSASFGTGELQYF. The CDR3 nucleotides read TGCAGTGCTAGTTTTGGGACAGGGGAATTGCAGTACTTC.

The V and J genes are TRBV6-5 and TRBJ1-2; D gene unclear. The CDR3 runs to 14 residues. The germline CDR1 and CDR2 sequences are MNHEY and SVGAGI. The V end lost 6 bases, the J end lost 0 bases, and 11 bases lay between the germline ends. In DNA, the CDR3 is TGTGCCAGCAGATACAGCTACTCTAACTATGGCTACACCTTC. This gives the protein CASRYSYSNYGYTF.

The table lists this clonotype with many counts. This sequence joins TRBV19 and TRBJ2-7, with 7 bases fitting TRBD2. The junction had 11 bases not matched to a gene; V was cut back by 9 bases and J by 0 bases. From germline, CDR1 is LNHDA and CDR2 SQIVND (reference sequence). CDR3 size: 15 residues. Written as DNA, the CDR3 is TGTGCCAGAAAGCTATCTAGCGGAAGCTCCTACGAGCAGTACTTC. This gives the protein CARKLSSGSSYEQYF.

The chain employs TRBV14 and TRBJ2-2; 16 positions agree with TRBD2. Trimming cost V 4 bases and J 1 base; bases outside gene matches: 15. CDR1 and CDR2 from the germline V gene are SGHDN and FVKESK. The CDR3 runs 22 residues. CDR3 loop: CASSPSGTSGRAGKWNTGELFF. The CDR3 coding sequence is TGTGCCAGCAGCCCTTCCGGGACTAGCGGGAGGGCGGGGAAATGGAACACCGGGGAGCTGTTTTTT.

This clonotype was recorded many times. The gene calls are TRBV20-1 and TRBJ2-7; 12 bases are shared with TRBD2. Losses at the gene ends were 4 bases for V and 6 bases for J; bases not matched to a gene: 4. The germline V gene has CDR1 DFQATT and CDR2 SNEGSKA (reference sequence). This CDR3 has 13 amino acids. The CDR3 bases are TGCAGTGCTACGACTAGCGGGAGACGCGAGCAGTACTTC. It is translated as CSATTSGRREQYF.

This clonotype was observed at least ten times. V gene TRBV6-2 or TRBV6-3 combines with J gene TRBJ2-7, with 9 nucleotides matching TRBD2. CDR1 and CDR2 from the germline V gene are MNHEY and SVGEGT. Unmatched junction bases numbered 4, after V lost 10 bases and J lost 0 bases. The CDR3 spans 13 residues. CDR3 loop: CATKREASYEQYF. CDR3 in DNA: TGTGCCACTAAGCGGGAGGCCTCCTACGAGCAGTACTTC.

At least ten counts were recorded for this clonotype. This chain uses TRBV12-3 or TRBV12-4 with TRBJ1-2; the D is unclear. The CDR3 contains 12 residues. V gave up 5 bases and J gave up 5 bases, with 9 bases separating them. The CDR3 region is CASSQYLYGYTF. DNA for the CDR3: TGTGCCAGCAGTCAGTACTTATATGGCTACACCTTC.

This chain links TRBV19 with TRBJ2-5, with TRBD1 identical over 9 bases. With 6 bases clipped from V and 1 base from J, the junction kept 6 bases outside the gene matches. The germline CDR1 and CDR2 sequences are LNHDA and SQIVND (reference sequence). The CDR3 runs 15 residues. In DNA, the CDR3 is TGTGCCAGTAGCCGACAGGGGGTCGTCCAAGAGACCCAGTACTTC. Residues: CASSRQGVVQETQYF.

This clonotype appeared many times. This chain joins TRBV7-9 and TRBJ2-5; maybe TRBD1 (6 bases). Germline V lookup: CDR1 SEHNR, CDR2 FQNEAQ (reference sequence). V lost 4 bases to trimming and J lost 5 bases, with 14 bases between them. The CDR3 spans 14 residues. Written as DNA, the CDR3 is TGTGCCAGCAGCTCAACCTTACAGGGCGAGACCCAGTACTTC. This sequence encodes CASSSTLQGETQYF.